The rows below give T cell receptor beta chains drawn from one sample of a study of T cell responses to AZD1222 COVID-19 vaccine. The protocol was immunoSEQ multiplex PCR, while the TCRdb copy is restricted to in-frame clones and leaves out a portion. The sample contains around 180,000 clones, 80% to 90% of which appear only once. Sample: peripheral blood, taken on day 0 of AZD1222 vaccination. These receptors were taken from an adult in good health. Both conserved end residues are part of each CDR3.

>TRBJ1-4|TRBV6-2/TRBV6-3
CASSYWEKLFF
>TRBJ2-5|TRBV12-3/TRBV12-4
CASSRGAWETQYF
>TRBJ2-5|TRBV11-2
CASSLDVGGTLTLYF
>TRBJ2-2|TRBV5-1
CASSFDRGSNTGELFF
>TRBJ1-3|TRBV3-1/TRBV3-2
CASSGGLDSSGNTIYF
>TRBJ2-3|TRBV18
CASSPGIAGVTDTQYF
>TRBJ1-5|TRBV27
CASSGGTESNQPQHF
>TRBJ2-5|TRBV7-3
CASALGGTRETQYF
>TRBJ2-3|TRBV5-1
CASSRQGVPDTQYF
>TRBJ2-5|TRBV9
CASSSESETQYF
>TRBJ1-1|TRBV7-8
CASSTRGYRGDTEAFF
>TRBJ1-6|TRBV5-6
CASSLEGDRANSPLHF
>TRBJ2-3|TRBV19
CASTGPHNQGDRAPSWGTQYF
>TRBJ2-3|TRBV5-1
CASSLEGGSPDTQYF
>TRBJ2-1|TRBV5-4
CASSLASGGSYNEQFF
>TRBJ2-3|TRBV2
CASRATGTLVYF
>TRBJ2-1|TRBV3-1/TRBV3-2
CASSQQVASYNEQFF
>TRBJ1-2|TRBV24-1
CATSDFYGYTF
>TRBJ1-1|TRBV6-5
CASNPRGTLNTEAFF
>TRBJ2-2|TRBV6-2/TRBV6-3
CASSLGVAGELFF
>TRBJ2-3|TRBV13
CASSLDTAAQGDTQYF
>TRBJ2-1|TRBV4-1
CASSQDWPNEQFF
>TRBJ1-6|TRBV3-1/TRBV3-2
CASSQEEGTGRYNSPLHF
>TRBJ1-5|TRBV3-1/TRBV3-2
CASSQQGSNQPQHF
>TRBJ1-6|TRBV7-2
CASSLGFTSSYNSPLHF
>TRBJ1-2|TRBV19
CASSIPYLTGKDYGYTF
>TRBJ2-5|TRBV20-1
CSARLLETQYF
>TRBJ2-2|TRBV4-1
CASSQERSSQAGELFF
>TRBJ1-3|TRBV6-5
CAIQESIGNTIYF
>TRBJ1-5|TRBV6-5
CASSNLNQPQHF
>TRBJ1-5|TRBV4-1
CASSAPGQGFQPQHF
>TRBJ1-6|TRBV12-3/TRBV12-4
CASTWTPVVHF
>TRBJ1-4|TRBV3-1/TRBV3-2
CASSQGGTNEKLFF